This T cell receptor beta chain was found in a study of shared clonotypes between healthy human individuals. Study outcomes and limitations: Researchers sampled blood only, noting tissue repertoires likely differ.

Germline-derived CDR1 and CDR2 are SGHRS and YFSETQ. Trimming removed 0 bases from V and 5 bases from J, with 11 bases in between. The CDR3 runs 14 residues. Produced via immunoSEQ multiplex PCR; TCRdb's table is partial and in-frame only. The sample carries approximately 500,000 clones, 79% recorded once. Comments on this clone: Its matching antigen is unknown.

The chain links TRBV5-1 to TRBJ2-5, with D perhaps TRBD1 (6 bases). The sequence was obtained from a woman between 40 and 55 years old in good health. Some clones in this sample may be carry-over from other donors' samples. Sequencing input: PBMCs. The CDR3 nucleotides are TGCGCCAGCAGCTTGGACAGGGTAGCGGAGACCCAGTACTTC. The encoded protein is CASSLDRVAETQYF.